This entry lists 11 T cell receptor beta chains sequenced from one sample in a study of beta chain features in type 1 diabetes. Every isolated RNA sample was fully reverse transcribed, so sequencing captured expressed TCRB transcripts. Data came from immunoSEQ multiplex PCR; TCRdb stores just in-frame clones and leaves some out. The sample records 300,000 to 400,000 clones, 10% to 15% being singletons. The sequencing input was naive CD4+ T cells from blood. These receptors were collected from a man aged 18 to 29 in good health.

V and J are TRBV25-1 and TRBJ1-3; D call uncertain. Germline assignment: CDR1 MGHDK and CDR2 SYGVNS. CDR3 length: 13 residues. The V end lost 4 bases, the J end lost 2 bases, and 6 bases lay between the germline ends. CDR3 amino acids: CASSGAAGNTIYF. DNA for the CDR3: TGTGCCAGCAGTGGGGCTGCTGGAAACACCATATATTTT.

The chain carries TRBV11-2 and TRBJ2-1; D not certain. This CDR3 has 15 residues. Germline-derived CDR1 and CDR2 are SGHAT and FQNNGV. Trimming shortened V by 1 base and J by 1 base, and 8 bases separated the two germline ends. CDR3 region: CASSLAPGSYNEQFF. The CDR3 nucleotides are TGTGCCAGCAGCTTAGCGCCCGGGTCCTACAATGAGCAGTTCTTC.

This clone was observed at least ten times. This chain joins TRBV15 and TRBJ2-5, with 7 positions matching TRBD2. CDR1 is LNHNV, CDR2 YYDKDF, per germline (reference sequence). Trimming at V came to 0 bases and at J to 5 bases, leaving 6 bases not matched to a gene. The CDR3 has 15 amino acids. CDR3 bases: TGTGCCACCAGCAGAGATCGCTGGCGGGAGGAGACCCAGTACTTC. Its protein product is CATSRDRWREETQYF.

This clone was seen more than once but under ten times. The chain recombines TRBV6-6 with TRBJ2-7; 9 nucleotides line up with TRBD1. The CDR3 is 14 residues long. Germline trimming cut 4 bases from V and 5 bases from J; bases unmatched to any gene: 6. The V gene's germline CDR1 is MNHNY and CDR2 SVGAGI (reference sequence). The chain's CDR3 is CASSLTGGSDEQYF. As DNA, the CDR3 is TGTGCCAGCAGTTTAACAGGGGGCAGCGACGAGCAGTACTTC.

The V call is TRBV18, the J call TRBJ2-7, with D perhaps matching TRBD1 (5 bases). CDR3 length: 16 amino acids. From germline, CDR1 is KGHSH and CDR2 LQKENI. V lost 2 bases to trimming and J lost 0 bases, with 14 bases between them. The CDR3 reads CASSPRGSLNSYEQYF. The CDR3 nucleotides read TGTGCCAGCTCACCAAGGGGCTCTTTAAACTCCTACGAGCAGTACTTC.

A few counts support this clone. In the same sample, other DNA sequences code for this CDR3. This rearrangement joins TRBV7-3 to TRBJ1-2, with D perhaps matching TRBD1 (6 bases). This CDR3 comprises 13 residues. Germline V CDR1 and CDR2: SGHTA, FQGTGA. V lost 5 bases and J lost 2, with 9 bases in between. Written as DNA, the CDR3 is TGTGCCAGCAGCCCAACAGGGAACTATGGCTACACCTTC. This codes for CASSPTGNYGYTF.

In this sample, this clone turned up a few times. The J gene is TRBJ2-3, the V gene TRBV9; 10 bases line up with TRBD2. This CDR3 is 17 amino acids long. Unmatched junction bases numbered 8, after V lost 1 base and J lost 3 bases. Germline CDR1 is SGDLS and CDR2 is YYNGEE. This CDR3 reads CASSVYPSGRGTDTQYF. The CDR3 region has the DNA TGTGCCAGCAGCGTATACCCCAGCGGGAGGGGGACAGATACGCAGTATTTT.

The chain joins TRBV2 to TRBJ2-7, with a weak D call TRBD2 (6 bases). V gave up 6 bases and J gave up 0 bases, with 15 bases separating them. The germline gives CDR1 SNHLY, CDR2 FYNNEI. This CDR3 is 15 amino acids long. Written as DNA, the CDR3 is TGTGCCAGCAGCGTCCGGGGGAGCGCCTCCTACGAGCAGTACTTC. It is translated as CASSVRGSASYEQYF.

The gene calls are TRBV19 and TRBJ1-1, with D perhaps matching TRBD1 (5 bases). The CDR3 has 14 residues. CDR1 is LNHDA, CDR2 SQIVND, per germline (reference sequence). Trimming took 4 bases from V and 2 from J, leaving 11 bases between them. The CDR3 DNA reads TGTGCCAGTAGTAAAGATGACAGAAACACTGAAGCTTTCTTT. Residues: CASSKDDRNTEAFF.

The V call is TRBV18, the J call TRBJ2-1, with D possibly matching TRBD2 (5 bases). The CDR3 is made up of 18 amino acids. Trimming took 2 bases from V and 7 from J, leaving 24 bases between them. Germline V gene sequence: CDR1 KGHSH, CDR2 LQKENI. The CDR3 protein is CASSPRIASYSVGNEQFF. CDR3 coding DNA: TGTGCCAGCTCACCAAGAATAGCTAGCTACTCCGTTGGGAATGAGCAGTTCTTC. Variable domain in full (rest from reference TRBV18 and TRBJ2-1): NAGVMQNPRHLVRRRGQEARLRCSPMKGHSHVYWYRQLPEEGLKFMVYLQKENIIDESGMPKERFSAEFPKEGPSILRIQQVVRGDSAAYFCASSPRIASYSVGNEQFFGPGTRLTVL.

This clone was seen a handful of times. The CDR3 spells CASSSWDRGLNGYTF. The CDR3 DNA follows: TGTGCCAGCAGCTCCTGGGACAGGGGATTAAATGGCTACACCTTC. This rearrangement joins TRBV7-9 to TRBJ1-2, with TRBD1 identical over 10 bases. The J segment lost 6 bases and the V segment lost 4 bases, leaving 8 bases of the junction unmatched. The CDR3 extends over 15 amino acids. In germline, CDR1 is SEHNR, CDR2 FQNEAQ (reference sequence).